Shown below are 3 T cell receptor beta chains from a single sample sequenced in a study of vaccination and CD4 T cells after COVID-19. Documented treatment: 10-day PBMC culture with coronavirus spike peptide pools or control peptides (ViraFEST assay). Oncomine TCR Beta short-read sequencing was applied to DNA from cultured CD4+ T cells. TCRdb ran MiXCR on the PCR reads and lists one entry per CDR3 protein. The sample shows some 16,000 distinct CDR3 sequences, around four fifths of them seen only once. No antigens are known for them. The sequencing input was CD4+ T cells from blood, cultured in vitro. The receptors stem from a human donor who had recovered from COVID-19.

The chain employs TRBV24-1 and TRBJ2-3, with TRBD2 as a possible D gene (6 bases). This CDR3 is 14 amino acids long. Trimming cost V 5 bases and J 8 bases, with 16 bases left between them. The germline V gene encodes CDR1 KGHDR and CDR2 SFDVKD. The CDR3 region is CATSVGGDIGTQYF. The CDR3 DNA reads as TGTGCCACCAGTGTCGGCGGGGATATCGGTACGCAGTATTTT.

CDR3 in amino acids: CASSPGGRGGNQPQHF. The DNA for the CDR3 is TGTGCCAGCAGCCCAGGTGGGAGGGGAGGCAATCAGCCCCAGCATTTT. V is TRBV5-8 and J is TRBJ1-5, with D possibly matching TRBD1 (5 bases). V shed 4 bases and J shed 2 bases, with 16 bases lying between them. Germline assignment: CDR1 SGHTS and CDR2 YDEGEE. The CDR3 extends over 16 amino acids.

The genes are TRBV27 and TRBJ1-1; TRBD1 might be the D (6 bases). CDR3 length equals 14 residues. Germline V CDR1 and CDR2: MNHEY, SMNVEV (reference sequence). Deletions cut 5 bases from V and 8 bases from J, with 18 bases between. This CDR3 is CASSAPYREAEAFF. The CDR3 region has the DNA TGTGCCAGCAGTGCACCCTACAGGGAAGCGGAAGCTTTCTTT.